This T cell receptor beta chain was captured in a study of T cell responses to AZD1222 COVID-19 vaccine. Per germline, CDR1 SGHDT and CDR2 YYEEEE. The CDR3 is 14 amino acids. Deletions cut 4 bases from V and 3 bases from J, with 13 bases between. Study-level points and caveats: Nearly half of the spike-specific TCRs reportedly recognize variant regions that carry no mutations. Females outnumbered males among donors, who were mostly white British; clonal diversity was possibly underestimated.

With regard to this clone: Its specificity is unknown.

Clones were read by immunoSEQ multiplex PCR, and TCRdb kept only the in-frame ones, dropping some. In the table there are about 120,000 clones, 70% to 90% of which are singletons. Sequencing used peripheral blood, obtained on day 0 of AZD1222 vaccination. This rearrangement joins TRBV5-6 to TRBJ1-2, with D perhaps TRBD1 (5 bases). The source of this sequence is an adult in good health. The CDR3 coding sequence is TGTGCCAGCAGCCCAGGGACCGATGACTATGGCTACACCTTC. Translation gives CASSPGTDDYGYTF.